The T cell receptor beta chain under discussion was sequenced for a study of blood T cell repertoires in COVID-19. The protocol was immunoSEQ multiplex PCR, while the TCRdb copy is restricted to in-frame clones and leaves out a portion. The table records tens of thousands of clones, over 65% of them present only once. V lost 5 bases to trimming and J lost 0 bases, with 11 bases between them. The germline CDR1 and CDR2 sequences are SGHTA and FQGNSA. The CDR3 has 15 amino acids. This receptor was obtained from a woman in her seventies with acute or convalescent COVID-19. Sequencing was carried out using peripheral blood. This chain uses TRBV7-2 with TRBJ2-1; D may be TRBD1 (5 bases). CDR3 residues: CASSQDSSSYNEQFF. In DNA, the CDR3 is TGTGCCAGCAGCCAAGACAGTAGCTCCTACAATGAGCAGTTCTTC.